This is a list of T cell receptor beta chains from one sample in a study of CD8 T cells in ankylosing spondylitis. TCRdb reprocessed the 5' RACE reads with MiXCR, giving one entry per CDR3 protein. The sample shows 230,000 or so distinct CDR3 sequences, more than 15% of them seen only once. The specimen sequenced was blood, either unsorted or a sorted T cell fraction (not recorded which). The receptors originated from a male donor with ankylosing spondylitis or in good health (not recorded which). Each CDR3 is given with its conserved first and last residue. The D gene is left open where the match is weak. Not all rows give a size; the values are once, few, many and, for expanded clones, a class.

J: TRBJ2-1
V: TRBV12-3/TRBV12-4
size: .
D: .
DNA: TGTGCCAGCAGTTTCCCCACCCCTTACAATGAGCAGTTCTTC
CDR3: CASSFPTPYNEQFF

J: TRBJ1-4
V: TRBV7-9
size: .
D: .
DNA: TGTGCCAGCAGCTTAAGGGAAAAACTGTTTTTT
CDR3: CASSLREKLFF

J: TRBJ2-1
V: TRBV29-1
size: many
D: .
DNA: TGCAGCGTGGGGCCAAGGCAGTTCTTC
CDR3: CSVGPRQFF

J: TRBJ2-7
V: TRBV7-8
size: .
D: .
DNA: TGTGCCAGCATCCCGGGTGGTTCCTCCTACGAGCAGTACTTC
CDR3: CASIPGGSSYEQYF

J: TRBJ1-1
V: TRBV6-5
size: .
D: .
DNA: TGTGCCAGCAGTTACGCCCTGGGGACTGAAGCTTTCTTT
CDR3: CASSYALGTEAFF

J: TRBJ1-6
V: TRBV20-1
size: .
D: .
DNA: TGCAGTGCTAGATCTTCGACACGTTGGACCCTAAGCTCCTATAATTCACCCCTCCACTTT
CDR3: CSARSSTRWTLSSYNSPLHF

J: TRBJ2-1
V: TRBV10-3
size: .
D: .
DNA: TGTGCCATCAGTGAGGGTTTAGCGGCCCCAAGGAATGAGCAGTTCTTC
CDR3: CAISEGLAAPRNEQFF

J: TRBJ2-7
V: TRBV7-9
size: few
D: TRBD1
DNA: TGTGCCAGCAGCTTAGGACAGGGGCTAGTCTACGAGCAGTACTTC
CDR3: CASSLGQGLVYEQYF

J: TRBJ2-7
V: TRBV4-2
size: many
D: .
DNA: TGTGCCAGCAGCCAAGATGGAGAGCAGTACTTC
CDR3: CASSQDGEQYF

J: TRBJ2-7
V: TRBV12-3/TRBV12-4
size: .
D: .
DNA: TGTGCCAGCAGTTTTGGTTTGGGGTCCTACGAGCAGTACTTC
CDR3: CASSFGLGSYEQYF

J: TRBJ2-1
V: TRBV27
size: few
D: TRBD2
DNA: TGTGCCAGCAGGCAGACTAGCGGGCTTCTTGGGGAGCAGTTCTTC
CDR3: CASRQTSGLLGEQFF

J: TRBJ2-1
V: TRBV18
size: few
D: .
DNA: TGTGCCAGCTCAGCGAGCGGGCAGAGCTCCTACAATGAGCAGTTCTTC
CDR3: CASSASGQSSYNEQFF

J: TRBJ1-3
V: TRBV25-1
size: .
D: .
DNA: TGTGCCAGCAGCAGGGTATCTGGAAACACCATATATTTT
CDR3: CASSRVSGNTIYF

J: TRBJ2-2
V: TRBV13
size: .
D: .
DNA: TGTGCCAGCAGCCCCGAACCGGGGCCCGGGGAGCTGTTTTTT
CDR3: CASSPEPGPGELFF

J: TRBJ2-2
V: TRBV7-9
size: .
D: .
DNA: TGTGCCAGCAGCTCGGACGGGGAGCTGTTTTTT
CDR3: CASSSDGELFF

J: TRBJ1-4
V: TRBV29-1
size: few
D: TRBD1
DNA: TGCAGCGTGGCCCATCGGGACAGCGAGAATGAAAAACTGTTTTTT
CDR3: CSVAHRDSENEKLFF

J: TRBJ2-7
V: TRBV11-2
size: .
D: TRBD1
DNA: TGTGCCAGCAGCTTACGGGACAGGGTCGTATACGAGCAGTACTTC
CDR3: CASSLRDRVVYEQYF

J: TRBJ1-4
V: TRBV25-1
size: .
D: .
DNA: TGTGCCAGCAGTGATGGACTAGTCAATGAAAAACTGTTTTTT
CDR3: CASSDGLVNEKLFF

J: TRBJ2-7
V: TRBV7-8
size: many
D: .
DNA: TGTGCCAGCAGCTTAGAATTGGGCCCTTCCTACGAGCAGTACTTC
CDR3: CASSLELGPSYEQYF

J: TRBJ2-3
V: TRBV9
size: .
D: .
DNA: TGTGCCAGCAGCGTAGAATGGACAGTTCAAGATACGCAGTATTTT
CDR3: CASSVEWTVQDTQYF

J: TRBJ2-3
V: TRBV20-1
size: .
D: TRBD2
DNA: TGCAGTGCTAGACAGCGGGAGCTGGTAGATACGCAGTATTTT
CDR3: CSARQRELVDTQYF

J: TRBJ2-7
V: TRBV11-2
size: .
D: .
DNA: TGTGCCAGCAGCTTATTGATAAACTCCTACGAGCAGTACTTC
CDR3: CASSLLINSYEQYF

J: TRBJ2-5
V: TRBV4-3
size: .
D: .
DNA: TGCGCCAGCAGCCAAGATCTAGGACTGAGCCAAGAGACCCAGTACTTC
CDR3: CASSQDLGLSQETQYF

J: TRBJ2-5
V: TRBV2
size: .
D: .
DNA: TGTGCCAGCAGTGAACCTGGGAGGGAGACCCAGTACTTC
CDR3: CASSEPGRETQYF

J: TRBJ2-5
V: TRBV12-3/TRBV12-4
size: once
D: TRBD1
DNA: TGTGCCAGCAGTTTCACGGGACAGGGAAACGCCCAGTACTTC
CDR3: CASSFTGQGNAQYF

J: TRBJ1-1
V: TRBV5-1
size: .
D: .
DNA: TGCGCCAGCAGCTTGGCCGGAGCGAACACTGAAGCTTTCTTT
CDR3: CASSLAGANTEAFF

J: TRBJ2-1
V: TRBV6-2/TRBV6-3
size: many
D: .
DNA: TGTGCCAGCAGCCTACTCGAAGGGTCGGTAGTGGGCTCTGAGCAGTTCTTC
CDR3: CASSLLEGSVVGSEQFF

J: TRBJ2-5
V: TRBV7-8
size: few
D: .
DNA: TGTGCCAGCAGCATCCGGACCGTGGGGGAGACCCAGTACTTC
CDR3: CASSIRTVGETQYF

J: TRBJ2-7
V: TRBV6-1
size: .
D: .
DNA: TGTGCCAGCAGTAATCCGACGACAGCCTACGAGCAGTACTTC
CDR3: CASSNPTTAYEQYF

J: TRBJ2-5
V: TRBV4-2
size: few
D: .
DNA: TGTGCCAGCAGCCAAGATTGGGGGGGCGGTGAGACCCAGTACTTC
CDR3: CASSQDWGGGETQYF

J: TRBJ2-7
V: TRBV5-1
size: few
D: .
DNA: TGCGCCAGCAGCTTGGGAGGTAACGGTTACGAGCAGTACTTC
CDR3: CASSLGGNGYEQYF

J: TRBJ2-5
V: TRBV14
size: .
D: .
DNA: TGTGCCAGCAGCCATCGTTGGAGTCAGGAGACCCAGTACTTC
CDR3: CASSHRWSQETQYF

J: TRBJ2-1
V: TRBV7-8
size: few
D: .
DNA: TGTGCCAGCAGCTTTGAGCATTATGAGCAGTTCTTC
CDR3: CASSFEHYEQFF

J: TRBJ2-1
V: TRBV5-5
size: few
D: .
DNA: TGTGCCAGCAGCTTGTGGGGTAGCAACAATGAGCAGTTCTTC
CDR3: CASSLWGSNNEQFF

J: TRBJ2-5
V: TRBV7-9
size: .
D: TRBD1
DNA: TGTGCCAGCAGCTTAGAGCCAGGGGGAATGGAGACCCAGTACTTC
CDR3: CASSLEPGGMETQYF

J: TRBJ2-3
V: TRBV12-3/TRBV12-4
size: .
D: .
DNA: TGTGCCAGCAGTTTCCCTCCCCGGTCCACAGATACGCAGTATTTT
CDR3: CASSFPPRSTDTQYF

J: TRBJ2-3
V: TRBV12-3/TRBV12-4
size: .
D: .
DNA: TGTGCCAGCAGTTACCACCCCCTCACAGATACGCAGTATTTT
CDR3: CASSYHPLTDTQYF

J: TRBJ2-7
V: TRBV18
size: .
D: TRBD2
DNA: TGTGCCAGCTCACCACCGAAAAGTGGTAGCGGGAGCTACGAGCAGTACTTC
CDR3: CASSPPKSGSGSYEQYF

J: TRBJ2-7
V: TRBV4-3
size: few
D: TRBD2
DNA: TGCGCCAGCAGCCCCAGTCTAGCGGGATCCTACGAGCAGTACTTC
CDR3: CASSPSLAGSYEQYF

J: TRBJ1-1
V: TRBV7-9
size: few
D: .
DNA: TGTGCCAGCAGCTTTAGTTTGGGGGCACTGAACACTGAAGCTTTCTTT
CDR3: CASSFSLGALNTEAFF

J: TRBJ1-1
V: TRBV7-8
size: .
D: .
DNA: TGTGCCAGCAGCTTACAGGGCAGCTACACTGAAGCTTTCTTT
CDR3: CASSLQGSYTEAFF

J: TRBJ2-1
V: TRBV5-1
size: few
D: TRBD2
DNA: TGCGCCAGCAGACAGGCCCCTCTAGCGGGGACGTGGAATGAGCAGTTCTTC
CDR3: CASRQAPLAGTWNEQFF

J: TRBJ2-1
V: TRBV7-2
size: few
D: TRBD1
DNA: TGTGCCAGCAGCTGGGGACAGGGCAATGAGCAGTTCTTC
CDR3: CASSWGQGNEQFF

J: TRBJ2-1
V: TRBV3-1
size: .
D: TRBD2
DNA: TGTGCCAGCAGCCAACAAAGAGTGGCGGGAGGTTACCACAATGAGCAGTTCTTC
CDR3: CASSQQRVAGGYHNEQFF

J: TRBJ2-3
V: TRBV4-3
size: few
D: .
DNA: TGCGCCAGCAGCCAACAGGCAGGCACAGATACGCAGTATTTT
CDR3: CASSQQAGTDTQYF

J: TRBJ2-7
V: TRBV5-1
size: .
D: TRBD1
DNA: TGCGCCAGCAGCTTGGAGACAGGGCTACTCGAGCAGTACTTC
CDR3: CASSLETGLLEQYF

J: TRBJ2-2
V: TRBV7-9
size: few
D: TRBD2
DNA: TGTGCCAGCAGCTTTGCGGGAGCGAACACCGGGGAGCTGTTTTTT
CDR3: CASSFAGANTGELFF

J: TRBJ2-7
V: TRBV15
size: many
D: .
DNA: TGTGCCACCAGCAGAGATCGAGGGACTGAACTCTACGAGCAGTACTTC
CDR3: CATSRDRGTELYEQYF

J: TRBJ1-1
V: TRBV5-6
size: few
D: .
DNA: TGTGCCAGCAGCTTGGACAGGTCCCGCATGAACACTGAAGCTTTCTTT
CDR3: CASSLDRSRMNTEAFF

J: TRBJ2-7
V: TRBV5-1
size: .
D: .
DNA: TGCGCCAGCAGCTTCCTCGGTGATGCTGCCTACGAGCAGTACTTC
CDR3: CASSFLGDAAYEQYF

J: TRBJ1-3
V: TRBV20-1
size: .
D: TRBD1
DNA: TGCAGTGCTAGAGAAGGGGGCCCCGGAAACACCATATATTTT
CDR3: CSAREGGPGNTIYF

J: TRBJ2-7
V: TRBV6-5
size: few
D: TRBD2
DNA: TGTGCCAGCAGTTACTCGGAACTAGCGGGAGACGAGCAGTACTTC
CDR3: CASSYSELAGDEQYF

J: TRBJ1-6
V: TRBV15
size: many
D: .
DNA: TGTGCCACCAGCAGAGAGAATTCACCCCTCCACTTT
CDR3: CATSRENSPLHF

J: TRBJ2-7
V: TRBV15
size: many
D: .
DNA: TGTGCCACCAGCAGAGAGAATGGCCACGAGCAGTACTTC
CDR3: CATSRENGHEQYF

J: TRBJ2-7
V: TRBV18
size: .
D: TRBD2
DNA: TGTGCCAGCTCACCCGGGGAGGGTCCCTACGAGCAGTACTTC
CDR3: CASSPGEGPYEQYF

J: TRBJ2-2
V: TRBV3-1
size: few
D: .
DNA: TGTGCCAGCAGCCCTCCCCGTAACACCGGGGAGCTGTTTTTT
CDR3: CASSPPRNTGELFF

J: TRBJ1-1
V: TRBV12-3/TRBV12-4
size: .
D: .
DNA: TGTGCCAGCAGCCCAGGACAGATCACTGAAGCTTTCTTT
CDR3: CASSPGQITEAFF

J: TRBJ2-1
V: TRBV19
size: .
D: .
DNA: TGTGCCAGTACCGACGCGCATAGCAGTTACAATGAGCAGTTCTTC
CDR3: CASTDAHSSYNEQFF